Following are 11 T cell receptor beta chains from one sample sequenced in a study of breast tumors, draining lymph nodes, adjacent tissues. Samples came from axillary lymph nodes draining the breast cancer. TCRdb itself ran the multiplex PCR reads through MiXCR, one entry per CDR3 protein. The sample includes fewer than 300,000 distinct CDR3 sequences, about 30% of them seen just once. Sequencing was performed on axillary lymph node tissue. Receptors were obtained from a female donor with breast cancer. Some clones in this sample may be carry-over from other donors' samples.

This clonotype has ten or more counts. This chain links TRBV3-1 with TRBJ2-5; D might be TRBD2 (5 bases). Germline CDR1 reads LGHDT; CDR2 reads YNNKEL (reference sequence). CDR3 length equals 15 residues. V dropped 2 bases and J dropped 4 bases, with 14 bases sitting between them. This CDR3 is CASSQLTPSGETQYF. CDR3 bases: TGTGCCAGCAGCCAATTGACCCCGAGCGGAGAGACCCAGTACTTC.

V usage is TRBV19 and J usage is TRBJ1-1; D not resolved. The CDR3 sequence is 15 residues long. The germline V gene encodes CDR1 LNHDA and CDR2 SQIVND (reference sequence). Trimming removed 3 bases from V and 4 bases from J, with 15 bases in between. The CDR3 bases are TGTGCCAGTAGTATCCCTACAGCCGGAGGCACTGAAGCTTTCTTT. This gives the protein CASSIPTAGGTEAFF.

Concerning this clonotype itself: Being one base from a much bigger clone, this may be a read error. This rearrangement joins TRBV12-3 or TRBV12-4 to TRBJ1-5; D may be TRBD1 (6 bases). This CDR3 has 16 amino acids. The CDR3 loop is CAGSQGGSPGHQPQHF. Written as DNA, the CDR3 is TGTGCCGGCAGCCAAGGGGGGTCCCCAGGCCATCAGCCCCAGCATTTT.

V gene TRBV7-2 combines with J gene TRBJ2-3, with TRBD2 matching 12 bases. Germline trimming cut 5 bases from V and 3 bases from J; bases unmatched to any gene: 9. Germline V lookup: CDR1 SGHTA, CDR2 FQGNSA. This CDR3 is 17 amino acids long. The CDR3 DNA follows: TGTGCCAGCAGCCCCCGGCTAGCGGGAGGGCCGACAGATACGCAGTATTTT. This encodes CASSPRLAGGPTDTQYF.

Here the CDR3 DNA reads TGTGCCAGCAGTTTGGAAGCGGGAGGGCTCGGATCCTACGAGCAGTACTTC. It yields the protein CASSLEAGGLGSYEQYF. The V call is TRBV27, the J call TRBJ2-7; 10 bases match TRBD2. V lost 3 bases, J lost 1 base, and 9 bases stayed unmatched. Germline-derived CDR1 and CDR2 are MNHEY and SMNVEV (reference sequence). The CDR3 is made up of 17 amino acids.

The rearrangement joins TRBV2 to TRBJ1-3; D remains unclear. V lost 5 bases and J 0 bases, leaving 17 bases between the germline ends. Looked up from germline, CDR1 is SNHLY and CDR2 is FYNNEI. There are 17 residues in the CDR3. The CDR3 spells CASSPPSGRASGNTIYF. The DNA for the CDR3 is TGTGCCAGCAGTCCCCCCTCGGGTAGGGCCTCTGGAAACACCATATATTTT. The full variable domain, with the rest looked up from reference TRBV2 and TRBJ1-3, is EPEVTQTPSHQVTQMGQEVILRCVPISNHLYFYWYRQILGQKVEFLVSFYNNEISEKSEIFDDQFSVERPDGSNFTLKIRSTKLEDSAMYFCASSPPSGRASGNTIYFGEGSWLTVV.

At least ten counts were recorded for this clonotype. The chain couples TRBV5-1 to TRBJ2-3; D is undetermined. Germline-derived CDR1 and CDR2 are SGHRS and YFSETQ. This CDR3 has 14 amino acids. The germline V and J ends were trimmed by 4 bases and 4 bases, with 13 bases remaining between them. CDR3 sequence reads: CASSAGGWADTQYF. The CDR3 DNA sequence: TGCGCCAGCAGCGCAGGTGGTTGGGCAGATACGCAGTATTTT.

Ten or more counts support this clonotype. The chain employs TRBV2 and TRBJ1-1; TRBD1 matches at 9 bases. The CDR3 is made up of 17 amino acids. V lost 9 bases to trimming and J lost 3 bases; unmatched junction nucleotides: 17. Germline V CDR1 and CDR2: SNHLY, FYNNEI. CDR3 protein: CARLGTPGGQGYTEAFF. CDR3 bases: TGTGCCAGACTCGGAACACCCGGAGGACAGGGGTACACTGAAGCTTTCTTT.

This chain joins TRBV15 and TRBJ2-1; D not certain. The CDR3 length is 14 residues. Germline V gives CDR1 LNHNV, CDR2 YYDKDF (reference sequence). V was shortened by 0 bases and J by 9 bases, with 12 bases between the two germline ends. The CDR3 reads CATSRDLGIAEQFF. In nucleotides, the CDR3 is TGTGCCACCAGCAGAGACCTAGGTATAGCTGAGCAGTTCTTC. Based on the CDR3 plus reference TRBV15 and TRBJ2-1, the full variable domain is DAMVIQNPRYQVTQFGKPVTLSCSQTLNHNVMYWYQQKSSQAPKLLFHYYDKDFNNEADTPDNFQSRRPNTSFCFLDIRSPGLGDTAMYLCATSRDLGIAEQFFGPGTRLTVL.

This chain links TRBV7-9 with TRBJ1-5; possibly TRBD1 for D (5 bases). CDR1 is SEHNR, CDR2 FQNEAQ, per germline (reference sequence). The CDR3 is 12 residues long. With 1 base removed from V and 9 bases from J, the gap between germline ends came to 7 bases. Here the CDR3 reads CASSLVGGPQHF. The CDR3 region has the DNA TGTGCCAGCAGCTTAGTGGGGGGGCCCCAGCATTTT.

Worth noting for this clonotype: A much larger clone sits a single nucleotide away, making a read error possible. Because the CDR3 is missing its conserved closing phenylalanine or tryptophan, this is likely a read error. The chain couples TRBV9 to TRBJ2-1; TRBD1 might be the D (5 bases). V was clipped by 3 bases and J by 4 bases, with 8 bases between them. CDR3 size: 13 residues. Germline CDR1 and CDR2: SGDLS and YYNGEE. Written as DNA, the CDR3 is TGTGCCAGCAGCGAAGGGGTTTACAATGAGCAGTTCTGC. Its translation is CASSEGVYNEQFC.